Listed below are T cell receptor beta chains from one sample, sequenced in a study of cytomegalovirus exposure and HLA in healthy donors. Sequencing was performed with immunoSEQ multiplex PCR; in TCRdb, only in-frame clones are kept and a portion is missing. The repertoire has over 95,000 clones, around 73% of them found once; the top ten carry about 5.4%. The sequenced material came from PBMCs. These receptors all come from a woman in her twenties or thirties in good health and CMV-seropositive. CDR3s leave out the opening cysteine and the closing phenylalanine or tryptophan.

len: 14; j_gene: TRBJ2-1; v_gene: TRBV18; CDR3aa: ASSPTTSQSYNEQF
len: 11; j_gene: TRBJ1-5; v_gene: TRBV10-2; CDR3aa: ASTGQGNQPQH
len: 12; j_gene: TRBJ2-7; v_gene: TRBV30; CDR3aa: AWSLGQGAYEQY
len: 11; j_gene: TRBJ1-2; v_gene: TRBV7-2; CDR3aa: ASSLLDTYGYT
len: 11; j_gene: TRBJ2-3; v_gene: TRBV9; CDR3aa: ASSVESRDTQY
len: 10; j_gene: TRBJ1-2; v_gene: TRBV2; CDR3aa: ASIGQSYGYT
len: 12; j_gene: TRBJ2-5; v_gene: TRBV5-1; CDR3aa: ASSLAVNQETQY
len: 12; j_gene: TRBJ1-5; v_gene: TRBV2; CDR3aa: ASSEMQFYQPQH
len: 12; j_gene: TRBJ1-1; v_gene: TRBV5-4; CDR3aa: ASSLKQPGTEAF
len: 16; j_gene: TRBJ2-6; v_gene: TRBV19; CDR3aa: ASSALTGSNSGANVLT
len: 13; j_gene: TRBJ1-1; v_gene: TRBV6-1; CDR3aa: ASSDQPQGSTEAF